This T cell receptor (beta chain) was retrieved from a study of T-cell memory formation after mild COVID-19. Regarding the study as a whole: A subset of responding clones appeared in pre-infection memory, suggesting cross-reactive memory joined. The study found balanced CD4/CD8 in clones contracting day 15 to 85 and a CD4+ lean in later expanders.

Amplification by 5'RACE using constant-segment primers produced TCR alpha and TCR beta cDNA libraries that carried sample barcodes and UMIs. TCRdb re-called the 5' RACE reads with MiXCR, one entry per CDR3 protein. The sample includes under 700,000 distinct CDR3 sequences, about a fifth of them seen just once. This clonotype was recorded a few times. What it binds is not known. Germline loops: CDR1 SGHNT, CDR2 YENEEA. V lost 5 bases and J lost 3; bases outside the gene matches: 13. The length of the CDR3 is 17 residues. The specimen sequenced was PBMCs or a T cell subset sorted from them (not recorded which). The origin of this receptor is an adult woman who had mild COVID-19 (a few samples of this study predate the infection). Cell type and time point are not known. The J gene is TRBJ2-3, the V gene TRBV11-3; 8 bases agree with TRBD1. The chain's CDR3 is CASSPTGWTGITDTQYF. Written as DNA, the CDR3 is TGTGCCAGCAGCCCAACCGGATGGACAGGGATAACAGATACGCAGTATTTT.